One sample yielded the 10 T cell receptor beta chains listed below, sequenced in a study of blood T cell repertoires in COVID-19. The table came from immunoSEQ multiplex PCR; TCRdb's copy has only in-frame clones and leaves some out. The table lists around 400,000 clones, 88% of them singletons. Sequences were obtained from PBMCs or T cells enriched from blood (not recorded which). These receptors were obtained from a woman aged 18 to 35 who had been exposed to COVID-19.

J is TRBJ1-2 and V is TRBV19, with 7 positions matching TRBD1. The CDR3 is 15 amino acids. Losses at the gene ends were 5 bases for V and 2 bases for J; bases not matched to a gene: 8. CDR1 is LNHDA and CDR2 is SQIVND in the germline V gene (reference sequence). The chain's CDR3 is CASSSTGTANYGYTF. In DNA, the CDR3 is TGTGCCAGTAGTTCAACCGGGACAGCGAACTATGGCTACACCTTC.

The V gene is TRBV25-1, the J gene TRBJ2-3; 9 bases map to TRBD1. Germline values: CDR1 MGHDK, CDR2 SYGVNS. The length of the CDR3 is 16 residues. The J segment lost 6 bases and the V segment lost 5 bases, leaving 12 bases of the junction unmatched. CDR3 bases: TGTGCCAGCAGTCAAGGACAGGGGACTAAGTTGGATACGCAGTATTTT. Translation gives CASSQGQGTKLDTQYF.

This clone was found once. V and J are TRBV7-3 and TRBJ2-2, with 8 bases identical to TRBD2. CDR1 is SGHTA, CDR2 FQGTGA, per germline. The length of the CDR3 is 16 residues. V shed 5 bases and J 0 bases; nucleotides not matched to a gene: 5. CDR3 bases: TGTGCCAGCAGCACTAAAGCGGGGGCGAACACCGGGGAGCTGTTTTTT. It encodes CASSTKAGANTGELFF.

CDR3 loop: CASSLLRLAGGESDTQYF. In DNA form, the CDR3 reads TGTGCCAGCAGCTTGTTAAGACTAGCGGGGGGGGAATCAGATACGCAGTATTTT. This chain joins TRBV5-4 and TRBJ2-3; 14 nucleotides line up with TRBD2. The CDR3 is 18 amino acids. J gave up 4 bases and V 1 base, and 8 bases lay outside the gene matches. Germline loops: CDR1 SGHNT, CDR2 YYREEE (reference sequence).

The chain links TRBV15 to TRBJ1-4; 8 nucleotides agree with TRBD1. The CDR3 covers 16 residues. Trimming at V came to 0 bases and at J to 8 bases, leaving 8 bases not matched to a gene. Germline lookup yields CDR1 LNHNV and CDR2 YYDKDF (reference sequence). CDR3 amino acids: CATSRDQGQGREKLFF. For the CDR3, the DNA is TGTGCCACCAGCAGAGACCAAGGACAGGGACGAGAAAAACTGTTTTTT. The variable domain in full, with the rest retrieved from reference TRBV15 and TRBJ1-4, is DAMVIQNPRYQVTQFGKPVTLSCSQTLNHNVMYWYQQKSSQAPKLLFHYYDKDFNNEADTPDNFQSRRPNTSFCFLDIRSPGLGDTAMYLCATSRDQGQGREKLFFGSGTQLSVL.

A few counts support this clone. In DNA form, the CDR3 reads TGTGCCAGCAGTTCCACCGGGACAAGGTACTATGGCTACACCTTC. Protein sequence: CASSSTGTRYYGYTF. The rearrangement uses TRBV27 and TRBJ1-2, with D possibly TRBD1 on 6 matching bases. The CDR3 covers 15 residues. Germline CDR1 and CDR2: MNHEY and SMNVEV (reference sequence). The V gene lost 4 bases and the J gene lost 3 bases, with 15 bases spanning the gap.

This sequence joins TRBV27 and TRBJ2-7; D may be TRBD1 (5 bases). The V gene lost 6 bases and the J gene lost 1 base, with 10 bases spanning the gap. Looked up from germline, CDR1 is MNHEY and CDR2 is SMNVEV (reference sequence). The length of the CDR3 is 13 residues. The CDR3 reads CASRTAFSYEQYF. CDR3 DNA sequence: TGTGCCAGCAGGACAGCTTTTTCCTACGAGCAGTACTTC.

The rearrangement uses TRBV11-3 and TRBJ2-3; no reliable D call. The CDR3 extends over 14 amino acids. Germline CDR1 is SGHNT and CDR2 is YENEEA. V was pared by 0 bases and J by 2 bases, with 6 bases between. The CDR3 region is CASSLDGNTDTQYF. As DNA, the CDR3 is TGTGCCAGCAGCTTAGATGGCAACACAGATACGCAGTATTTT.

J is TRBJ1-1 and V is TRBV5-1; D may be TRBD1 (5 bases). V was trimmed by 3 bases and J by 4 bases, leaving 19 bases between them. CDR1 and CDR2 from the germline V gene are SGHRS and YFSETQ. CDR3 size: 16 residues. For the CDR3, the DNA is TGCGCCAGCAGCTCGATCCCTGACACAACAGGCACTGAAGCTTTCTTT. It yields the protein CASSSIPDTTGTEAFF.

This rearrangement joins TRBV19 to TRBJ2-3; no clear D gene. Germline assignment: CDR1 LNHDA and CDR2 SQIVND (reference sequence). Trimming removed 10 bases from V and 5 bases from J, with 10 bases in between. CDR3 length equals 11 residues. CDR3 DNA sequence: TGTGCCACCTGGCGAGGAGATACGCAGTATTTT. It specifies CATWRGDTQYF.